This is a list of T cell receptor beta chains from one sample in a study of tumor-infiltrating lymphocytes in primary liver carcinoma. TCRdb passed the multiplex PCR reads through MiXCR, listing each CDR3 protein once. Here the sample spans around 70,000 distinct CDR3 sequences, 60% to 80% being singletons. Sequencing used liver tumor tissue from sampling region 4. Every receptor here comes from a man aged 35 to 55 with primary liver carcinoma and hepatitis B virus infection. Each CDR3 is given with its conserved first and last residue. D genes are given only for firm matches. A row's size may be missing; if present it is once, few, many or a size class.

TRBV6-1	TRBJ1-2	.	TRBD1	TGTGCTAGCAATAGGGACAGATACTATGGCTACACCTTC	CASNRDRYYGYTF
TRBV7-8	TRBJ2-5	many	.	TGTGCCAGCAGCTTCTCTAGAGGGGGCCAAGAGACCCAGTACTTC	CASSFSRGGQETQYF
TRBV11-2	TRBJ1-3	.	.	TGTACCTGCAGCCCCTCGACGGGAGGAAACACCATATATTTT	CTCSPSTGGNTIYF
TRBV6-6	TRBJ1-2	.	.	TGTCCCAGTAGTTCGCGACCGTCTAACTATGGCTACACCTTC	CPSSSRPSNYGYTF
TRBV4-1	TRBJ2-3	.	TRBD2	TGTGCCAGCAGCCTGAAGTCTCCGGGACTAGCGGGAGCAGATACGCAGTATTTT	CASSLKSPGLAGADTQYF
TRBV6-6	TRBJ2-3	.	.	TGTGTCAGCAGTCCCCAGGGGCTTGGGCACACAGATAGGCAGTATTTT	CVSSPQGLGHTDRQYF
TRBV9	TRBJ2-3	.	TRBD2	TGTGCCAGCAGCGTGAAGCTAGCGGGGTCTACGCAGTATTTT	CASSVKLAGSTQYF
TRBV7-9	TRBJ1-3	many	.	TGTGCCAGCAGCTTAGGTCGGACGGCGGCCGGAAACACCATATATTTT	CASSLGRTAAGNTIYF
TRBV29-1	TRBJ2-5	.	TRBD1	TGCAGCGCAAGACAGGGGAAGAACCAAGAGACCCAGCACTTC	CSARQGKNQETQHF
TRBV30	TRBJ1-2	once	.	TGTGCCCGGGCTTGGGGATCGGACTATGGCTACACCTTC	CARAWGSDYGYTF
TRBV29-1	TRBJ1-4	once	.	TGCAGCGTTGATCCGGAGAAGGGTGAAAAACTGTTTTTT	CSVDPEKGEKLFF
TRBV4-1	TRBJ1-5	once	.	TGCGCCAGTAGCCAAGATATCACAGGGTGGCAGCCCCAGCATTTC	CASSQDITGWQPQHF
TRBV6-5	TRBJ2-7	.	.	TGTGCATGCAGTACCCTATCACGGGAGCAGTACTTC	CACSTLSREQYF